This TCR beta chain was profiled in a study of tumor and adjacent non-tumor tissue in lung cancer (dated by TCRdb to the late 2010s). Study-level background: Patients with adenocarcinoma (around 13), squamous cell carcinoma (2) and small cell lung cancer (1) were included in the cohort. The roughly 15 patients were aged about 30 to 76 years, included ten or so men and 5 women, and had TNM stage I to III disease. TCRbeta CDR3 sequencing was performed on approximately 30 paired specimens, with one tumor sample and one normal lung sample collected per patient. A total of some 130 million productive TCRbeta reads were generated by sequencing, corresponding to an average of roughly 4.1 million reads per sample. The study compared bulk TCRbeta repertoires from lung tumor tissue and matched distant non-tumor lung tissue of some 16 lung cancer patients. Paper-wide results and their limitations: Tumor tissue showed significantly higher TCR diversity (inverse Simpson) than normal lung tissue, at around 450 vs 150 (P = 0.0075, Mann-Whitney U test). With only roughly 15 patients in the cohort, the authors noted that larger samples and more detailed clinical data are needed. The methods do not name the sequencing platform or mention unique molecular identifiers. Peripheral blood was not sequenced, so blood TCRbeta repertoires in these lung cancer patients were not examined. Significantly higher TCR diversity was found in younger patients, and higher tumor TCR diversity was associated with shorter overall and disease-free survival. In normal lung, the top 100 clones accounted for a significantly larger cumulative share of the repertoire than in tumor tissue.

Library generation was performed with multiplex PCR. Sequencing relied on an Illumina HiSeq 2500. TCRbeta libraries were constructed through three rounds of nested PCR with primers (Table S4) according to protocols adapted from ARM-PCR. Before sequencing, PCR products of 200-500 bp were excised from the gel and purified with the QIAquick gel extraction kit. The original methods were these. Trimmomatic was used to clean the reads, FLASH merged the cleaned reads into complete CDR3 sequences, and MiTCR assigned the sequences to V(D)J germline segments. Clonal diversity was calculated as the inverse Simpson's index using VDJtools. In-frame sequences without a premature stop codon were defined as productive reads. TCRdb reran the public reads through fastp at Q25 and MiXCR, keeping productive beta chains. One record per CDR3 amino acid sequence lists the most common genes and DNA. The V and J calls shown here were made by TCRdb, not taken from the authors' results. Across this sample there are about 76,000 distinct CDR3 sequences, with about 82% seen only once. The top ten clones comprise 40% to 65% of the sample.

Concerning this clonotype itself: The clone's antigen remains unknown. The junction and the germline gene differ at one end; a read error may be behind it.

Inclusive of the bounding cysteine and phenylalanine, the CDR3 is 19 residues long. The entry retains the CDR3 DNA only, 57 bases that are in frame from base 1. CDR1 and CDR2 are drawn from the germline V gene: SGHAT, FQNNGV. RNA was isolated from bulk, unsorted tissue, and RNA quality was assessed with a NanoDrop ND-1000 and an Agilent 2100. Distant non-tumor tissue taken more than 3 cm from the tumor edge was used as the normal lung sample. All donors had newly diagnosed lung cancer, had not received prior chemotherapy, and were admitted for thoracic surgery in China between August and November 2014. Patients who had received previous radiotherapy or chemotherapy, or who had another concurrent cancer, were excluded from the study. Surgical tissue pieces of about 1-2.1 cm3 were preserved in RNAlater solution and stored at -80 °C until use.

Sequenced material: distant non-tumor lung tissue. This chain is built from TRBV11-2 and TRBJ2-6; TRBD1 lines up with 7 middle nucleotides. This receptor was identified in a man between 60 and 75 years old with non-small cell lung cancer. The CDR3 is CASGLVPKDRPSWANVLTF. The nucleotide sequence is given as TGTGCCAGCGGCTTAGTTCCAAAGGACAGGCCCTCTTGGGCCAACGTCCTGACTTTT.